The 13 T cell receptor beta chains below were found in one sample sequenced in a study of blood T cell repertoires in COVID-19. TCRdb's table, derived via immunoSEQ multiplex PCR, lists solely in-frame clones and lacks some. Of 75,000 or so clones listed, approximately 84% are singletons. Sequencing input: peripheral blood. These receptors were obtained from a man aged 55 to 70 with active or convalescent COVID-19.

This rearrangement joins TRBV7-2 to TRBJ2-5, with 7 nucleotides matching TRBD1. The CDR3 has 16 residues. CDR1 and CDR2 from the germline V gene are SGHTA and FQGNSA. The junction had 8 bases not matched to a gene; V was cut back by 4 bases and J by 0 bases. CDR3 region: CASSSLDRPYQETQYF. CDR3 coding DNA: TGTGCCAGCAGCTCCCTGGACAGGCCGTACCAAGAGACCCAGTACTTC.

The chain joins TRBV27 to TRBJ1-6; 8 bases are shared with TRBD1. CDR1 is MNHEY, CDR2 SMNVEV, per germline (reference sequence). The CDR3 runs to 17 residues. Trimming removed 3 bases from V and 13 bases from J; junction bases left unmatched: 17. The DNA for the CDR3 is TGTGCCAGCAGTTTGGGACAGGCCTTCTATCGGACTTCGCCCCTCCACTTT. It codes for CASSLGQAFYRTSPLHF.

This chain joins TRBV20-1 and TRBJ1-1; D is ambiguous. From germline, CDR1 is DFQATT and CDR2 SNEGSKA (reference sequence). The CDR3 is made up of 11 amino acids. Trimming removed 5 bases from V and 1 base from J, with 5 bases in between. This CDR3 reads CSASWNTEAFF. In nucleotides, the CDR3 is TGCAGTGCTTCCTGGAACACTGAAGCTTTCTTT.

This chain connects TRBV7-9 to TRBJ1-1; D might be TRBD1 (6 bases). The CDR3 loop spans 17 amino acids. V lost 5 bases and J 0 bases, leaving 19 bases between the germline ends. Germline loops: CDR1 SEHNR, CDR2 FQNEAQ (reference sequence). CDR3 protein: CASSPTGHPILNTEAFF. The CDR3, as DNA: TGTGCCAGCAGCCCGACGGGACATCCAATCTTGAACACTGAAGCTTTCTTT.

This chain's CDR3 is CASSPTGPMNTEAFF. The CDR3 DNA reads TGCGCCAGCAGCCCAACAGGACCCATGAACACTGAAGCTTTCTTT. The V and J genes are TRBV5-1 and TRBJ1-1, with D perhaps TRBD1 (5 bases). The CDR3 runs 15 residues. Germline V gene sequence: CDR1 SGHRS, CDR2 YFSETQ. V was trimmed by 4 bases and J by 0 bases, leaving 13 bases between them.

V usage is TRBV12-3 or TRBV12-4 and J usage is TRBJ2-7; D ambiguous. Trimming pared 4 bases from V and 5 bases from J, leaving 9 bases between. The CDR3 runs 12 residues. The CDR3 region has the DNA TGTGCCAGCAGTTCCTACCCCGACGAGCAGTACTTC. Translation: CASSSYPDEQYF.

The chain links TRBV4-2 to TRBJ2-1, with D perhaps TRBD1 (6 bases). The CDR3 is 16 residues long. Germline loops: CDR1 LGHNA, CDR2 YNFKEQ. The ends were cut back, 0 bases at V and 0 bases at J, with 9 bases in the middle. The CDR3 nucleotides read TGTGCCAGCAGCCAAGATCAGGGGTCCTCCTACAATGAGCAGTTCTTC. Its protein product is CASSQDQGSSYNEQFF.

The J gene is TRBJ2-3, the V gene TRBV2; D not resolved. This CDR3 region has 14 residues. The V gene's germline CDR1 is SNHLY and CDR2 FYNNEI. V was shortened by 6 bases and J by 0 bases, with 10 bases between the two germline ends. CDR3 nucleotides: TGTGCCAGCAGAGCGACCACTAGCACAGATACGCAGTATTTT. It specifies CASRATTSTDTQYF.

The chain has TRBV20-1 and TRBJ1-5; TRBD1 might be the D (6 bases). The germline V gene has CDR1 DFQATT and CDR2 SNEGSKA (reference sequence). The V gene lost 4 bases and the J gene lost 11 bases, with 9 bases spanning the gap. The CDR3 extends over 10 amino acids. The CDR3 nucleotides read TGCAGTGCTAAGGCAGGGGCCCAGCATTTT. Residues: CSAKAGAQHF.

V and J are TRBV11-2 and TRBJ2-7; 7 positions agree with TRBD1. CDR1 and CDR2 from the germline V gene are SGHAT and FQNNGV. The CDR3 has 16 amino acids. V gave up 5 bases and J gave up 6 bases; unmatched junction bases: 16. The CDR3 is CASSLTAGRQGGEQYF. The CDR3 nucleotides read TGTGCCAGCAGCCTTACAGCCGGGCGACAGGGTGGCGAGCAGTACTTC.

V and J are TRBV3-1 (or the pseudogene TRBV3-2) and TRBJ2-2, with a weak D call TRBD1 (5 bases). There are 14 residues in the CDR3. The V gene lost 4 bases and the J gene lost 7 bases, with 13 bases spanning the gap. The V gene's germline CDR1 is LGHDT and CDR2 YNNKEL (reference sequence). CDR3 region: CASSPRQGDGELFF. Here the CDR3 DNA reads TGTGCCAGCAGCCCCAGGCAGGGCGACGGGGAGCTGTTTTTT.

The rearrangement uses TRBV12-3 or TRBV12-4 and TRBJ1-4; D not resolved. The CDR3 contains 12 residues. Trimming cost V 3 bases and J 8 bases, with 7 bases left between them. The CDR3 region has the DNA TGTGCCAGCAGTTTCGGCAGGGAAAAACTGTTTTTT. Translated: CASSFGREKLFF.

About this clone: One end of the junction does not line up with germline, which may come from a read error. V gene TRBV7-8 combines with J gene TRBJ2-5; TRBD2 matches 10 bases. CDR3 size: 15 residues. Germline CDR1 reads SGHVS; CDR2 reads FQNEAQ. CDR3 residues: CASSLTSGQRETRYF. The CDR3 DNA is TGTGCCAGCAGCTTGACTAGCGGGCAGCGAGAGACCCGGTACTTC.